This TCR beta chain derives from a study of human T cells and chemical hapten exposure. Turning to the study itself: The study sensitized with 2% DPC on a 2 cm by 2 cm patch of upper inner arm skin.

Germline V lookup: CDR1 WNHNN, CDR2 SYGVQD (reference sequence). There are 17 residues in the CDR3. Trimming removed 2 bases from V and 3 bases from J; junction bases left unmatched: 9. Time point in this sample: patch test 1, 2 weeks after DPC sensitization. Sample treatment: therapeutic diphenylcyclopropenone sensitization with weekly scalp DPC. Each CDR3 protein gets one entry after TCRdb re-called the RACE reads with MiXCR. The table records under 120,000 distinct CDR3 sequences, 11% of them present only once. The material was whole blood, obtained in connection with sensitization to the hapten diphenylcyclopropenone (DPC). The gene calls are TRBV10-1 and TRBJ1-4; 7 nucleotides line up with TRBD1. The sequence came from a middle-aged woman with alopecia areata. Some clones in this sample may be carry-over from other donors' samples. The CDR3 loop reads CASSEEDRPAANEKLFF. Here the CDR3 DNA reads TGCGCCAGCAGTGAGGAGGACAGGCCCGCAGCTAATGAAAAACTGTTTTTT.